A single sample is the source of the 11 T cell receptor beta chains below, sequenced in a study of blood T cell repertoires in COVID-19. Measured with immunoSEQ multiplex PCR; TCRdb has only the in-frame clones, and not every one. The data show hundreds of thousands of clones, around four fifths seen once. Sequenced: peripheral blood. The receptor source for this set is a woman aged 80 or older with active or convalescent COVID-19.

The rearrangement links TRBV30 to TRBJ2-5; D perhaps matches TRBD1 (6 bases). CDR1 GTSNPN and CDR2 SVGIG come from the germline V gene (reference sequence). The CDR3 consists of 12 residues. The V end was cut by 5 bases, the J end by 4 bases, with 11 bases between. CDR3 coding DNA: TGTGCCTGGGACAGGTCAACAGAGACCCAGTACTTC. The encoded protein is CAWDRSTETQYF.

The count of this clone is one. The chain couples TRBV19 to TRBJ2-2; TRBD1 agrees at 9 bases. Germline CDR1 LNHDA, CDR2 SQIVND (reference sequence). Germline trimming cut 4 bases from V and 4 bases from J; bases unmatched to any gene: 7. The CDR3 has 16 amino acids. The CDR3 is CASSSFGQGTTGELFF. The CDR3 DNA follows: TGTGCCAGTAGTAGCTTTGGACAGGGGACCACCGGGGAGCTGTTTTTT.

The CDR3 loop is CASSYRAMNTEAFF. The DNA of the CDR3 is TGTGCCAGCTCATACAGGGCCATGAACACTGAAGCTTTCTTT. The V gene is TRBV18, the J gene TRBJ1-1; D might be TRBD1 (6 bases). Germline CDR1 reads KGHSH; CDR2 reads LQKENI. Between the trimmed V and J ends, which lost 5 bases and 0 bases, there was a span of 10 bases. The CDR3 length is 14 residues.

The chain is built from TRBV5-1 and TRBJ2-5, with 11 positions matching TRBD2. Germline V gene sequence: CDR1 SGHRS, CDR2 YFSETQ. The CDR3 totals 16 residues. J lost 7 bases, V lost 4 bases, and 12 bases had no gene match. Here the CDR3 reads CASSPELAGGRGTQYF. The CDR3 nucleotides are TGCGCCAGCAGCCCGGAATTAGCGGGGGGGCGAGGGACCCAGTACTTC.

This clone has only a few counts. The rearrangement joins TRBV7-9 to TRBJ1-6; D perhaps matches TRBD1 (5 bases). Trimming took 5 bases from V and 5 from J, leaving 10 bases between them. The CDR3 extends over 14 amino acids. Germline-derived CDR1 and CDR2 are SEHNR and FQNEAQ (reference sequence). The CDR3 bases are TGTGCCAGCAGCCTCGGGGGGAATAATTCACCCCTCCACTTT. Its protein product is CASSLGGNNSPLHF.

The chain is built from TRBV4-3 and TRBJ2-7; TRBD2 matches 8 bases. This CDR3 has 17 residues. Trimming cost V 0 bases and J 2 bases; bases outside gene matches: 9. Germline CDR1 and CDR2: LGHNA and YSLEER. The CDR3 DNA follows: TGCGCCAGCAGCCAAGATCGCACGGTAGCGGGGCCCTACGAGCAGTACTTC. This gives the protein CASSQDRTVAGPYEQYF.

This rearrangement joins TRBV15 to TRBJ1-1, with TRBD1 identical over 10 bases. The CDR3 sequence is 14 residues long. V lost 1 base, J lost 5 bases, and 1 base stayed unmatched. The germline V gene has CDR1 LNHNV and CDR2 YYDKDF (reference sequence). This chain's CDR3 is CATSRVGQGTEAFF. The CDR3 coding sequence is TGTGCCACCAGCAGAGTGGGACAGGGGACTGAAGCTTTCTTT.

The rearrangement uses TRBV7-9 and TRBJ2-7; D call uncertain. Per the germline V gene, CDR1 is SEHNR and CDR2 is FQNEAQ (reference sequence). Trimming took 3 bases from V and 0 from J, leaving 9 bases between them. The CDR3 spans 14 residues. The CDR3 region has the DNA TGTGCCAGCAGCTTCGTACAAGACTCCTACGAGCAGTACTTC. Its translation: CASSFVQDSYEQYF. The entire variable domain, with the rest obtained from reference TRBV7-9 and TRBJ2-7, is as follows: DTGVSQNPRHKITKRGQNVTFRCDPISEHNRLYWYRQTLGQGPEFLTYFQNEAQLEKSRLLSDRFSAERPKGSFSTLEIQRTEQGDSAMYLCASSFVQDSYEQYFGPGTRLTVT.

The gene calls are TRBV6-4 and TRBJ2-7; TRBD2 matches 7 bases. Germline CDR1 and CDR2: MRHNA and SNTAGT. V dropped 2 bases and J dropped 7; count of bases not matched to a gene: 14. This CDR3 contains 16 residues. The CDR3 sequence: CASSDQCRDYIREQYF. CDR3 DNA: TGTGCCAGCAGTGACCAATGCCGGGACTACATCCGAGAGCAGTACTTC.

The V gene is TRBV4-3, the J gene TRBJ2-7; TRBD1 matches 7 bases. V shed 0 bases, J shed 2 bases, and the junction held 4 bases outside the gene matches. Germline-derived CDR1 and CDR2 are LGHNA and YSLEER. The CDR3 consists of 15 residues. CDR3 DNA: TGCGCCAGCAGCCAAGATAGGGGGCAGACCTACGAGCAGTACTTC. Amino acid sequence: CASSQDRGQTYEQYF.

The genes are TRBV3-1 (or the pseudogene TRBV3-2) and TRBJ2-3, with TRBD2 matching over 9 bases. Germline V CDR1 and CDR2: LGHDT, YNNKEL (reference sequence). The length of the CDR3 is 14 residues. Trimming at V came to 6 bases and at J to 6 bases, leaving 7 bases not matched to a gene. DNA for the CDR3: TGTGCCAGCAGGGACCTAGCGGGGTCGGATACGCAGTATTTT. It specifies CASRDLAGSDTQYF.